The clone carrying this TCR beta chain has at least ten counts. Its antigen is not known. This CDR3 has 13 residues. Trimming removed 2 bases at V and 4 bases at J, with 6 bases between. Looked up from germline, CDR1 is MNHNY and CDR2 is SVGAGI (reference sequence). The data are from a study of CD8+CD57+ T cells in acquired aplastic anemia. The use of genomic DNA as template underpinned the TCR beta VDJ and CDR3 profiling. Each CDR3 protein is one row after TCRdb ran MiXCR on the reads. Seen here are more than 150,000 distinct CDR3 sequences, 46% observed once, and the top ten hold approximately 3%. Study observations and caveats: Shared by patients and controls, roughly 28 CD8+ CDR3s were abundant in patients.

The material sequenced was sorted CD4+, CD8+, or CD8+CD57+ T cells (not recorded which) from PBMCs. V usage is TRBV6-6 and J usage is TRBJ1-5; D is unclear. This TCR was recovered from a human donor in good health. CDR3 region: CASSYERNQPQHF. CDR3 bases: TGTGCCAGCAGTTACGAAAGGAATCAGCCCCAGCATTTT.